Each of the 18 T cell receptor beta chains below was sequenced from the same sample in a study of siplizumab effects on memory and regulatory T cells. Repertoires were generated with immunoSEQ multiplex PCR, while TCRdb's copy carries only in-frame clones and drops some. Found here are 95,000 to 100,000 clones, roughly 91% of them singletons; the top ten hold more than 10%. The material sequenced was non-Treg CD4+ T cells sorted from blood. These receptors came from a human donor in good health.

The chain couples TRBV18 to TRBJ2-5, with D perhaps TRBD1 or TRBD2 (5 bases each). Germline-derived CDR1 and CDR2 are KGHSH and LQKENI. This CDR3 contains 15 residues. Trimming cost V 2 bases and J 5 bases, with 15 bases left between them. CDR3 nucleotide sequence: TGTGCCAGCTCACCATATGGGGGTCGTCGGGAGACCCAGTACTTC. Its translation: CASSPYGGRRETQYF.

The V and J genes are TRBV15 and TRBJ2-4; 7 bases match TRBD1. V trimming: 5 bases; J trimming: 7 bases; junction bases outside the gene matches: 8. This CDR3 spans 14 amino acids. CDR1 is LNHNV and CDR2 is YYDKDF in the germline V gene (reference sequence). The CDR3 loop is CATSDYRGPNIQYF. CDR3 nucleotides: TGTGCCACCAGCGACTACAGGGGACCGAACATTCAGTACTTC.

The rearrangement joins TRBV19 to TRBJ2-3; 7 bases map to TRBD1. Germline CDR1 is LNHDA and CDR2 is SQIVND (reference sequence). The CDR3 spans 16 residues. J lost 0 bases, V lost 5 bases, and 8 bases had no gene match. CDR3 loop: CASSFIQGISTDTQYF. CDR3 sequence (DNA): TGTGCCAGTAGTTTCATACAGGGGATAAGCACAGATACGCAGTATTTT.

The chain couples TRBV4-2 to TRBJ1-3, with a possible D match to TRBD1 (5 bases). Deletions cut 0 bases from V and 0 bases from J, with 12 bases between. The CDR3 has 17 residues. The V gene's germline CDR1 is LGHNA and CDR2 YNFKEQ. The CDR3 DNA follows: TGTGCCAGCAGCCAAGAGGGGACCCTCTACTCTGGAAACACCATATATTTT. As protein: CASSQEGTLYSGNTIYF.

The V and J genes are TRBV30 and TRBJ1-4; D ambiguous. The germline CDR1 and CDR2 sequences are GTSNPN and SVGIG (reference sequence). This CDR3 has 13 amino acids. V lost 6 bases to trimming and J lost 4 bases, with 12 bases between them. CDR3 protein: CACSRDFNEKLFF. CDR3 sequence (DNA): TGTGCCTGCTCGAGAGATTTTAATGAAAAACTGTTTTTT.

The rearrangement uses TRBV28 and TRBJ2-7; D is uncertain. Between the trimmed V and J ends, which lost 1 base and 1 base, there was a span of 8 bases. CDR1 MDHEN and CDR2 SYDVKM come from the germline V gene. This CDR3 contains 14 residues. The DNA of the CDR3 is TGTGCCAGCAGTTTATCAGCCGTTTCCTACGAGCAGTACTTC. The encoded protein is CASSLSAVSYEQYF.

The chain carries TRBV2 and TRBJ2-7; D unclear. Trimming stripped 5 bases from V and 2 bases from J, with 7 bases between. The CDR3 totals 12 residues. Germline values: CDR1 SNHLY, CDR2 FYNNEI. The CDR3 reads CASSPATYEQYF. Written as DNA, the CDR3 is TGTGCCAGCAGTCCAGCAACCTACGAGCAGTACTTC.

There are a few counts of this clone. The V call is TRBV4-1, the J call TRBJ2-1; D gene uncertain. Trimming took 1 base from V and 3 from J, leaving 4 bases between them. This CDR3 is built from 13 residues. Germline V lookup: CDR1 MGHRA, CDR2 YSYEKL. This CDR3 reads CASSQGYYNEQFF. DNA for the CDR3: TGCGCCAGCAGCCAAGGCTACTACAATGAGCAGTTCTTC.

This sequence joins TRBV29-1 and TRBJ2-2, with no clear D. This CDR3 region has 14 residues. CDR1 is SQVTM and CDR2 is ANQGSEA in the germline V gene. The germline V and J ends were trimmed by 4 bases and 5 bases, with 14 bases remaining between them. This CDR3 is CSVALSIGTGELFF. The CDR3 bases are TGCAGCGTTGCCCTGTCAATTGGGACCGGGGAGCTGTTTTTT.

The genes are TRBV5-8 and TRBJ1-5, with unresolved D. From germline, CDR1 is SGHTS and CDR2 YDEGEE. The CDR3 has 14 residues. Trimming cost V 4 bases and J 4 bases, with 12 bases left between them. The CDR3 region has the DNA TGTGCCAGCAGCCGCCGGGTCAGTAATCAGCCCCAGCATTTT. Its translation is CASSRRVSNQPQHF.

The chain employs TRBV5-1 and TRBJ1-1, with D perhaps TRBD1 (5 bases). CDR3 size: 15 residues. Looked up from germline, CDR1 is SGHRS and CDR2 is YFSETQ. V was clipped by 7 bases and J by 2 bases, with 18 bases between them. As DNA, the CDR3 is TGCGCCAGCGTCCCTGTCGCGGGGGGTAACACTGAAGCTTTCTTT. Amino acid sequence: CASVPVAGGNTEAFF.

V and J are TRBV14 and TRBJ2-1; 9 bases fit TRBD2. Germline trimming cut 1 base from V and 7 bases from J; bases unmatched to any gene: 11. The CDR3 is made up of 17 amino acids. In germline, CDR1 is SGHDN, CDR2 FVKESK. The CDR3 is CASSQARWREGRNEQFF. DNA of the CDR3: TGTGCCAGCAGCCAAGCGCGATGGCGGGAGGGCCGGAATGAGCAGTTCTTC.

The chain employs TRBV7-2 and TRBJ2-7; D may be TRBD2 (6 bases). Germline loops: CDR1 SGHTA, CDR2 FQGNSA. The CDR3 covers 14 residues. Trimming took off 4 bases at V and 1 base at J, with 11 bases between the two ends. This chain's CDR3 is CASSSPRGSYEQYF. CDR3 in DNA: TGTGCCAGCAGCTCGCCCCGGGGGTCCTACGAGCAGTACTTC.

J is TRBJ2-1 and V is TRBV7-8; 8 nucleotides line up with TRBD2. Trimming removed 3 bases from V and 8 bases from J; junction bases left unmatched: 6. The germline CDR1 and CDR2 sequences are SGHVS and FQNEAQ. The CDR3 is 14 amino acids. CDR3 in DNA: TGTGCCAGCAGCTTTCGGGAGGGCCGGTATGAGCAGTTCTTC. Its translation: CASSFREGRYEQFF.

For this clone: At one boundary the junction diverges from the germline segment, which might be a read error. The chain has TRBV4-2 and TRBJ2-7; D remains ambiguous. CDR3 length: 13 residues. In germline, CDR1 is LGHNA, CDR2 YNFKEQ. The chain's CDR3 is CASNQGPGGEQYF. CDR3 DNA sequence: TGTGCCAGCAACCAAGGTCCAGGCGGCGAGCAGTACTTC.

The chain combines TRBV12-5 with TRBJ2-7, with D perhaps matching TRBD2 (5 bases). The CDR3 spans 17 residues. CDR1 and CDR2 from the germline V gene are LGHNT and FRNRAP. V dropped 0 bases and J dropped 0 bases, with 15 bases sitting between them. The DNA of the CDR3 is TGTGCTAGTGGTTTGGTAAGGCCAGCGGATTTCTCCTACGAGCAGTACTTC. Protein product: CASGLVRPADFSYEQYF.

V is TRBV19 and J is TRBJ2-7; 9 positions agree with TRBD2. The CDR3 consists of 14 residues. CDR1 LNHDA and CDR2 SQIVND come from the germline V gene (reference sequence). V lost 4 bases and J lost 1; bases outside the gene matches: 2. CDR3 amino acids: CASSRTSASYEQYF. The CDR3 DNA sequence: TGTGCCAGTAGTAGGACTAGCGCTTCCTACGAGCAGTACTTC. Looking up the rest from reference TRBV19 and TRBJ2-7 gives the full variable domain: DGGITQSPKYLFRKEGQNVTLSCEQNLNHDAMYWYRQDPGQGLRLIYYSQIVNDFQKGDIAEGYSVSREKKESFPLTVTSAQKNPTAFYLCASSRTSASYEQYFGPGTRLTVT.

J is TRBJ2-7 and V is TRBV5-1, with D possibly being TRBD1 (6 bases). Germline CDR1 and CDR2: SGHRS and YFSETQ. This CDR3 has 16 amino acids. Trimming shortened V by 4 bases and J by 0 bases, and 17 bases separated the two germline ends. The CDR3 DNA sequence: TGCGCCAGCAGCAAGGGACACCTCAAAGGCTCCTACGAGCAGTACTTC. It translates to CASSKGHLKGSYEQYF.